This T cell receptor beta chain was identified during a study of T-cell reconstitution after alpha-beta-depleted transplantation in children. Many counts were recorded for this clonotype. It was with unique molecular identifiers that the TCRbeta library was prepared. TCRdb independently ran MiXCR on the PCR reads; one entry per CDR3 protein. The profile shows 780,000 or so distinct CDR3 sequences, roughly 15% of them singletons. The CDR3 is 14 amino acids. V shed 4 bases and J shed 0 bases, with 6 bases lying between them. Sequencing was performed on PBMCs, mostly from graft donor cells, taken 360 days after TCRalphabeta/CD19-depleted stem cell transplant. The chain employs TRBV12-3 or TRBV12-4 and TRBJ1-4, with D uncertain. This TCR was sampled from a male patient younger than 18 who had a stem cell transplant for acute lymphoblastic leukemia, so the T cells may come from the graft donor. The CDR3 coding sequence is TGTGCCAGCAGTTCGGGAGCAACTAATGAAAAACTGTTTTTT. This encodes CASSSGATNEKLFF.